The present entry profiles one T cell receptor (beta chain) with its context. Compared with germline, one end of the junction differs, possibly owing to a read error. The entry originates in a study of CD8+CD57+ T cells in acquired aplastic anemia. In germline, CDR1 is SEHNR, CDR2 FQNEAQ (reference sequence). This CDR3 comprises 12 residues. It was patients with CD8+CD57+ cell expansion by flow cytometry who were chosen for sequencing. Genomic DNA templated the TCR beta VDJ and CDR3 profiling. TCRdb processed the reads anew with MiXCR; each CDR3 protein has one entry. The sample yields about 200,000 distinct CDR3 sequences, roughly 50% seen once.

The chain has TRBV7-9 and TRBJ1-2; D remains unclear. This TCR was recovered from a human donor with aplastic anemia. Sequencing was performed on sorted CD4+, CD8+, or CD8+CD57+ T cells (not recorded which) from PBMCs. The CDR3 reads CAGSLGRYGYTF. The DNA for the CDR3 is TGTGCCGGCAGCTTAGGGCGTTATGGCTACACCTTC. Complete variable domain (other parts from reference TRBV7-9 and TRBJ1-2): DTGVSQNPRHKITKRGQNVTFRCDPISEHNRLYWYRQTLGQGPEFLTYFQNEAQLEKSRLLSDRFSAERPKGSFSTLEIQRTEQGDSAMYLCAGSLGRYGYTFGSGTRLTVV.